The present T cell receptor beta chain was sequenced within a study of human CD8 memory T cell subsets. A UMI-labeled 5' RACE approach was the method that produced the TCR beta libraries. TCRdb reprocessed the 5' RACE reads; each CDR3 protein has one entry and no DNA is given. In total, the table holds around 19,000 distinct CDR3 sequences. What supplied the PBMC was buffy coats of healthy donors. Per subset, duplicate vials of 150,000 sorted CD8+ T cells supplied RNA. Germline values: CDR1 LGHNA, CDR2 YNFKEQ. This CDR3 region has 17 residues. Study-wide results and limits: By Chao1 estimates, precursor exhausted T cells appeared less diverse than stem-like memory T cells. The study sequenced T cell receptor beta chains alone.

Comment on this clonotype: Its antigen is undetermined.

The TCR sequence derives from a human donor in good health. Sequencing input: CD8+ stem-like memory T cells (TSCM and TCM) sorted from PBMCs. Stated subset: stem-like memory CD8 T cells (TSTEM), CCR7+ PD-1- TIGIT-. The chain combines TRBV4-2 with TRBJ1-2. CDR3 residues: CASSQPSRGFGNYGYTF.